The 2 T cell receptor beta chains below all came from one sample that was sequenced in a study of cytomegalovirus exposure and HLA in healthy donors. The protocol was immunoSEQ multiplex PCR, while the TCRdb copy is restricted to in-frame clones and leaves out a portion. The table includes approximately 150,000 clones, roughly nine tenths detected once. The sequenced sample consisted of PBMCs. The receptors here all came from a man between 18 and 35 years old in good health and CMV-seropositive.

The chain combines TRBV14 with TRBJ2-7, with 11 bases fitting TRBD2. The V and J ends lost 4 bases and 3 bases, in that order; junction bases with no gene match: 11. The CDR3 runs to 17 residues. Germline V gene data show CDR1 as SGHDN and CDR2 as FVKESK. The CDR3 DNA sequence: TGTGCCAGCAGCCCCAGGTATAGCGGGAGGGGAAGCTACGAGCAGTACTTC. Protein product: CASSPRYSGRGSYEQYF.

CDR3 sequence (DNA): TGTGCCAGCAGCGTAGTTCGGGGAGCAGGCTACACCTTC. Its protein is CASSVVRGAGYTF. The chain carries TRBV9 and TRBJ1-2, with D unclear. Trimming shortened V by 0 bases and J by 8 bases, and 11 bases separated the two germline ends. Germline V gene data show CDR1 as SGDLS and CDR2 as YYNGEE. The CDR3 runs to 13 residues.